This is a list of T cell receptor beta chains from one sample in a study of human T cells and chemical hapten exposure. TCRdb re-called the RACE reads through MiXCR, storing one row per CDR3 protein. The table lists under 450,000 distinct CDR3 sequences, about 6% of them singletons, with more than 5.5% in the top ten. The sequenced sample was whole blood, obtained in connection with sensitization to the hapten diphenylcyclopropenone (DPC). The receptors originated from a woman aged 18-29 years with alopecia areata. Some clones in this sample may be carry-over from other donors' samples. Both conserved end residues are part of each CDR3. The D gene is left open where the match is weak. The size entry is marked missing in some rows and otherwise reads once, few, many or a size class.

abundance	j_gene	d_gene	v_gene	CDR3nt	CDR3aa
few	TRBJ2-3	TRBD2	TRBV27	TGTGCCAGCAGGTGGCCTAGCGGGGGGGCCAGAACAGATACGCAGTATTTT	CASRWPSGGARTDTQYF
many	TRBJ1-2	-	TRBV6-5	TGTGCCAGCAGTTCAGCAGAGGATTGGGATGGCTACACCTTC	CASSSAEDWDGYTF
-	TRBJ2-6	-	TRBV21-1	TGTGCCAGCAGCACCCGGACAGGGGGCTCCAGCTCTGGGGCCAACGTCCTGACTTTC	CASSTRTGGSSSGANVLTF
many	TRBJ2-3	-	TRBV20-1	TGCAGTGCTAGAGTATTGACAGATACGCAGTATTTT	CSARVLTDTQYF
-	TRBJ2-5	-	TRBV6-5	TGTGCCAGCAGTGCCCTGGGGGACCAGTACTTC	CASSALGDQYF
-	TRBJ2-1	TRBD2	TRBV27	TGTGCCAGCGGGACTAGCGGCAGGAATGAGCAGTTCTTC	CASGTSGRNEQFF
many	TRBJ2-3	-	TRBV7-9	TGTGCCAGCAGCTATAATCAGGGGACAGATACGCAGTATTTT	CASSYNQGTDTQYF
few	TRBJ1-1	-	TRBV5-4	TGTGCCAGCAGCACTGACTCGGATACTGAAGCTTTCTTT	CASSTDSDTEAFF
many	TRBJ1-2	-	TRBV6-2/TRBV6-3	TGTGCCAGCAGTTCGGGCAATCCCTATGGCTACACCTTC	CASSSGNPYGYTF
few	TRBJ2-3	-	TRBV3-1	TGTGCCAGCAGCCAAGAACTAGCAGGTTTAGGAGATACGCAGTATTTT	CASSQELAGLGDTQYF
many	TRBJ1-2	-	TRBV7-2	TGTGCCAGCAGCTTTCAGGGGATAGATGGCTACACCTTC	CASSFQGIDGYTF
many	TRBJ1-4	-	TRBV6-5	TGTGCCAGCAGAACCACAGTAGGTGGGGAAAAACTGTTTTTT	CASRTTVGGEKLFF
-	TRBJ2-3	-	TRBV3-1	TGTGCCAGCAGCCATCAGGGAGGCGGAGGTACGCAGTATTTT	CASSHQGGGGTQYF
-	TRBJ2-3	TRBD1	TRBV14	TGTGCCAGCAGCCGGGGACAGTTTAGAGATACGCAGTATTTT	CASSRGQFRDTQYF
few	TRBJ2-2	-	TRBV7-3	TGTGCCAGCCGTTTAGACGGGGATATCGGGGAGCTGTTTTTT	CASRLDGDIGELFF
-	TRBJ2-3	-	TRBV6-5	TGTGCCAGCAGTCCACTTGGACAGACAGATACGCAGTATTTT	CASSPLGQTDTQYF
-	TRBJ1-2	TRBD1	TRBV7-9	TGTGCCAGCAGCTTCTCTTGGCGGGGTCAGGGGGCGGTTGGCTACACCTTC	CASSFSWRGQGAVGYTF